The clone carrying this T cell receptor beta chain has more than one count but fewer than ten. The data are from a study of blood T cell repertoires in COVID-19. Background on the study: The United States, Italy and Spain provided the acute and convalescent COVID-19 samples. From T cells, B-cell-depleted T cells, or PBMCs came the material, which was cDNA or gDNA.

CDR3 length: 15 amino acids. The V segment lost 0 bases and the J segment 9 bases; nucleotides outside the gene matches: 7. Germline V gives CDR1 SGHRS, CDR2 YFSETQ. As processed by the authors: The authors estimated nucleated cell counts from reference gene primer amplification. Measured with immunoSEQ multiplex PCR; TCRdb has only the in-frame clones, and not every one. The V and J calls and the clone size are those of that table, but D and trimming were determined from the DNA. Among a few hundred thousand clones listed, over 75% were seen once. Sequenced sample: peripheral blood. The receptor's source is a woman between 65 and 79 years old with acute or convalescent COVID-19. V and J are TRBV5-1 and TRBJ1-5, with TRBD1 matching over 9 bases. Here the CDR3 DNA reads TGCGCCAGCAGCTTGGGGACAGGGGAGATTGCGCCCCAGCATTTT. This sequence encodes CASSLGTGEIAPQHF.